This TCR beta chain comes out of a study of blood T cells in healthy people across ages. This clonotype occurred many times. Combining a sample-barcoded 5' primer with a J-beta primer mix, a second PCR ran for 7 to 11 cycles. TCRdb ran MiXCR on the 5' RACE reads and lists one entry per CDR3 protein. The sample includes about 1 million distinct CDR3 sequences, around 43% of them seen just once. Trimming removed 5 bases from V and 4 bases from J; junction bases left unmatched: 9. The CDR3 consists of 15 residues. Germline CDR1 SGHRS, CDR2 YFSETQ. The rearrangement uses TRBV5-1 and TRBJ2-7; 10 nucleotides agree with TRBD2. The sample was blood. The TCR sequence derives from an older woman in good health. CDR3 loop: CASRNGTSEKYEQYF. The DNA of the CDR3 is TGCGCCAGCAGAAATGGGACTAGCGAGAAATACGAGCAGTACTTC.